A single sample gave rise to the 11 T cell receptor beta chains below, sequenced in a study of CD8 T cells in Susac syndrome. RNA, at about 0.5 to 1 ug, was reverse transcribed with random hexamers. TCRdb analysed the immunoSEQ multiplex PCR reads with MiXCR anew, one entry per CDR3 protein. The table records 90,000 to 150,000 distinct CDR3 sequences, 90% to 95% of them present only once. Sequenced material: CD4+ T cells from PBMCs. The receptors derive from a human donor in good health.

The rearrangement links TRBV30 to TRBJ2-7; 8 nucleotides line up with TRBD1. Germline V gives CDR1 GTSNPN, CDR2 SVGIG (reference sequence). V was pared by 4 bases and J by 2 bases, with 13 bases of the junction left unmatched. This CDR3 comprises 16 residues. CDR3 in amino acids: CAWNRDRSSLAYEQYF. CDR3 nucleotides: TGTGCCTGGAACCGGGACAGGTCGTCCCTTGCCTACGAGCAGTACTTC.

This clonotype was recorded a few times. CDR3 sequence: CASSLTLPGINIQYF. DNA of the CDR3: TGTGCCAGCAGTTTAACCCTACCGGGCATAAACATTCAGTACTTC. The V and J genes are TRBV12-3 or TRBV12-4 and TRBJ2-4; D call uncertain. Trimming took off 2 bases at V and 6 bases at J, with 14 bases between the two ends. This CDR3 has 15 amino acids.

This sequence joins TRBV29-1 and TRBJ2-3; TRBD2 might be the D (6 bases). CDR3 length: 13 residues. Looked up from germline, CDR1 is SQVTM and CDR2 is ANQGSEA. The ends were cut back, 4 bases at V and 1 base at J, with 9 bases in the middle. This CDR3 reads CSVAGEGTDTQYF. For the CDR3, the DNA is TGCAGCGTTGCCGGGGAGGGCACAGATACGCAGTATTTT.

V is TRBV28 and J is TRBJ1-5; D might be TRBD1 (6 bases). In germline, CDR1 is MDHEN, CDR2 SYDVKM. There are 12 residues in the CDR3. With 4 bases removed from V and 6 bases from J, the gap between germline ends came to 7 bases. CDR3 sequence: CASSSGVQPQHF. The CDR3 bases are TGTGCCAGCAGTTCAGGGGTTCAGCCCCAGCATTTT.

J is TRBJ2-3 and V is TRBV7-9; TRBD2 aligns across 9 bases. The CDR3 length is 13 residues. The germline V gene encodes CDR1 SEHNR and CDR2 FQNEAQ (reference sequence). After removal of 5 bases from V and 7 bases from J, the junction contained 4 bases not matched to a gene. The CDR3, as DNA: TGTGCCAGCAGCCCGCGGGGGGGAAATACGCAGTATTTT. Translation gives CASSPRGGNTQYF.

The chain has TRBV18 and TRBJ2-1; 7 nucleotides line up with TRBD1. The J segment lost 3 bases and the V segment lost 0 bases, leaving 8 bases of the junction unmatched. Germline V gene lookup returns CDR1 KGHSH and CDR2 LQKENI. CDR3 length: 17 amino acids. CDR3 protein: CASSPPSGTDYYNEQFF. The CDR3 DNA reads as TGTGCCAGCTCACCACCGAGTGGGACAGACTACTACAATGAGCAGTTCTTC.

J is TRBJ1-2 and V is TRBV28, with 10 bases identical to TRBD1. The V gene end was trimmed by 7 bases and the J gene end by 7 bases; junction bases not matched to a gene: 12. The V gene's germline CDR1 is MDHEN and CDR2 SYDVKM. The CDR3 extends over 15 amino acids. The CDR3 protein is CASNRLTGGGFGYTF. CDR3 bases: TGTGCCAGCAATCGGCTGACAGGGGGCGGCTTTGGCTACACCTTC.

V is TRBV29-1 and J is TRBJ1-1, with D tentatively TRBD1 (5 bases). V lost 6 bases and J lost 4, with 12 bases in between. The germline V gene has CDR1 SQVTM and CDR2 ANQGSEA. CDR3 length: 12 residues. CDR3 sequence reads: CSVSGRGTEAFF. The CDR3, as DNA: TGCAGCGTCTCTGGGAGGGGCACTGAAGCTTTCTTT.

The chain combines TRBV7-9 with TRBJ2-3; D unclear. V shed 5 bases and J shed 4 bases, with 10 bases lying between them. The V gene's germline CDR1 is SEHNR and CDR2 FQNEAQ (reference sequence). This CDR3 has 13 amino acids. This CDR3 reads CASSPRISDTQYF. The CDR3, as DNA: TGTGCCAGCAGCCCCCGAATATCAGATACGCAGTATTTT.

The V call is TRBV7-2, the J call TRBJ2-2; D is undetermined. CDR1 and CDR2 from the germline V gene are SGHTA and FQGNSA. Trimming pared 5 bases from V and 0 bases from J, leaving 13 bases between. The CDR3 is 16 amino acids. The DNA for the CDR3 is TGTGCCAGCAGCGCTCGACCCAGATCGAACACCGGGGAGCTGTTTTTT. It specifies CASSARPRSNTGELFF.

The chain is built from TRBV24-1 and TRBJ2-1; TRBD1 is a possible D gene (6 bases). This CDR3 spans 11 amino acids. Germline V gene sequence: CDR1 KGHDR, CDR2 SFDVKD. Trimming left V 7 bases short and J 6 bases short, with 6 bases between. The CDR3 DNA follows: TGTGCCACCAGGGGGGCCAATGAGCAGTTCTTC. Its protein product is CATRGANEQFF.